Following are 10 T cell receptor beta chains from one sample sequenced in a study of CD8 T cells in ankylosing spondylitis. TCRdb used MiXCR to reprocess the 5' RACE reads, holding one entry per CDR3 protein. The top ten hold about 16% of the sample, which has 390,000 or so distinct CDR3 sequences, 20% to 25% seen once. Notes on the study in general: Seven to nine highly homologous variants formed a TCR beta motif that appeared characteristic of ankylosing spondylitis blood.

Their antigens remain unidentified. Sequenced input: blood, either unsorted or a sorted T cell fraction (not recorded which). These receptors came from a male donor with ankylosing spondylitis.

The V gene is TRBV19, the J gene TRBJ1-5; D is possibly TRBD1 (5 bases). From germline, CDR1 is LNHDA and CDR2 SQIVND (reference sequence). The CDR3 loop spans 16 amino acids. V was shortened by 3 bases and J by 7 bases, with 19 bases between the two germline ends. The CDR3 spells CASSISPRRGRQPQHF. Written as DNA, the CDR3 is TGTGCCAGTAGTATCTCCCCCAGAAGGGGCAGGCAGCCCCAGCATTTT.

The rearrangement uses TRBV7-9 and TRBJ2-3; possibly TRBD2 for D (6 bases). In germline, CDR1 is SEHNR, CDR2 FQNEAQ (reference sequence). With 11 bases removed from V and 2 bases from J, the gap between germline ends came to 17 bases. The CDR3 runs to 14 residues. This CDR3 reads CALGGEVDTDTQYF. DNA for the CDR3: TGTGCCCTCGGAGGGGAGGTAGACACAGATACGCAGTATTTT. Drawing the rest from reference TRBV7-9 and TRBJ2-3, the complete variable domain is DTGVSQNPRHKITKRGQNVTFRCDPISEHNRLYWYRQTLGQGPEFLTYFQNEAQLEKSRLLSDRFSAERPKGSFSTLEIQRTEQGDSAMYLCALGGEVDTDTQYFGPGTRLTVL.

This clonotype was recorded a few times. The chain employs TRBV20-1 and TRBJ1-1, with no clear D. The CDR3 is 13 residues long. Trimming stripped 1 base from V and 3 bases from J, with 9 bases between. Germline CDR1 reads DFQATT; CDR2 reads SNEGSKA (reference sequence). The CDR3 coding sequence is TGCAGTGCTAGAGCGGGCGTTTACACTGAAGCTTTCTTT. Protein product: CSARAGVYTEAFF.

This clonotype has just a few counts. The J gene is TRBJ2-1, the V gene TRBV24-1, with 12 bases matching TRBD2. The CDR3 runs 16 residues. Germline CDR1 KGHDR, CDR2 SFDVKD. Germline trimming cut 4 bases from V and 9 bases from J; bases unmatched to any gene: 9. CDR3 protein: CATSDAASGRATEQFF. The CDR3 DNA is TGTGCCACCAGTGACGCCGCTAGCGGGAGGGCCACTGAGCAGTTCTTC.

Here the CDR3 reads CASREVPSGTGELFF. CDR3 coding DNA: TGTGCCAGCAGGGAGGTTCCCTCAGGGACCGGGGAGCTGTTTTTT. This chain connects TRBV6-1 to TRBJ2-2, with D perhaps matching TRBD1 or TRBD2 (5 bases each). The V gene's germline CDR1 is MNHNS and CDR2 SASEGT. The CDR3 length is 15 residues. The V gene lost 6 bases and the J gene lost 5 bases, with 16 bases spanning the gap.

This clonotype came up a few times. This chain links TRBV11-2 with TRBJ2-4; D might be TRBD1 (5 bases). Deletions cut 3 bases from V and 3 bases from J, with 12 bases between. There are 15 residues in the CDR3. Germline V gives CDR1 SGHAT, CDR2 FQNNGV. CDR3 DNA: TGTGCCAGCAGCTTGCGTGGGGCTGGCAAAAACATTCAGTACTTC. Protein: CASSLRGAGKNIQYF.

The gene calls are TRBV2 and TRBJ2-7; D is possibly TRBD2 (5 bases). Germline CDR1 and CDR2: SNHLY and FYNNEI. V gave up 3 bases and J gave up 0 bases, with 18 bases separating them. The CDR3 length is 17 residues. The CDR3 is CASSDWWGAASSYEQYF. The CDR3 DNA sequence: TGTGCCAGCAGTGATTGGTGGGGAGCGGCCAGCTCCTACGAGCAGTACTTC.

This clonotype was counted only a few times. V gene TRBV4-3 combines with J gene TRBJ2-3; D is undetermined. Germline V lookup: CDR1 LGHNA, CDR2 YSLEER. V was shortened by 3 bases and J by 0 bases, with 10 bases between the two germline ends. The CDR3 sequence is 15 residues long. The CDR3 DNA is TGCGCCAGCAGCCATCTCGACCGAAGCACAGATACGCAGTATTTT. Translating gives CASSHLDRSTDTQYF.

The DNA of the CDR3 is TGTGCCAGCAGTGAAGGCGTACTAGCGGGATTGAATGAGCAGTTCTTC. Amino acid sequence: CASSEGVLAGLNEQFF. The chain combines TRBV6-1 with TRBJ2-1, with 10 bases identical to TRBD2. The CDR3 covers 16 residues. With 1 base clipped from V and 7 bases from J, the junction kept 7 bases outside the gene matches. CDR1 is MNHNS and CDR2 is SASEGT in the germline V gene.

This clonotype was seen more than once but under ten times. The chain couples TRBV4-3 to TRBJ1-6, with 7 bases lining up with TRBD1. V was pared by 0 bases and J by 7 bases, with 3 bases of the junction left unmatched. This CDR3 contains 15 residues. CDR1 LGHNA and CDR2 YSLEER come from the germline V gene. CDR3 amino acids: CASSQEGGQNSPLHF. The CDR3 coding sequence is TGCGCCAGCAGCCAAGAGGGGGGACAGAATTCACCCCTCCACTTT.